Below, 5 T cell receptor beta chains from the same sample are listed, as sequenced in a study of T cells in placental villitis. Overall study results and limits: Placentae with villitis of unknown etiology showed clonal expansion, median clonality approximately 0.057 versus control approximately 0.006.

The libraries were made with immunoSEQ v4. The data were produced by immunoSEQ multiplex PCR, yet TCRdb's version contains in-frame clones alone and is incomplete. Of roughly 2,000 clones listed, 82% are singletons. Their antigen targets remain unknown. Sequences were obtained from placental tissue containing maternal and fetal cells. Receptors were obtained from a human patient with villitis of unknown etiology; the placental T cells may come from both mother and fetus.

The chain uses TRBV27 and TRBJ2-7; no clear D. Per the germline V gene, CDR1 is MNHEY and CDR2 is SMNVEV (reference sequence). Trimming pared 5 bases from V and 2 bases from J, leaving 10 bases between. This CDR3 region has 13 residues. The CDR3 is CASSPQVAYEQYF. In nucleotides, the CDR3 is TGTGCCAGCAGTCCGCAGGTAGCCTACGAGCAGTACTTC.

The chain joins TRBV27 to TRBJ2-7; possible D gene TRBD1, 6 bases. Trimming stripped 2 bases from V and 9 bases from J, with 14 bases between. The CDR3 runs 13 residues. Per the germline V gene, CDR1 is MNHEY and CDR2 is SMNVEV (reference sequence). Here the CDR3 DNA reads TGTGCCAGCAGTTTAGGGCAGGGGATCGGGCAGTACTTC. It specifies CASSLGQGIGQYF.

The genes are TRBV11-3 and TRBJ2-3; no clear D gene. Trimming took off 6 bases at V and 2 bases at J, with 12 bases between the two ends. CDR3 size: 14 residues. The germline V gene encodes CDR1 SGHNT and CDR2 YENEEA. CDR3 bases: TGTGCCAGCAGTCTAGGCCAACCCACAGATACGCAGTATTTT. Its translation is CASSLGQPTDTQYF. The whole variable domain, remainder taken from reference TRBV11-3 and TRBJ2-3, is EAGVVQSPRYKIIEKKQPVAFWCNPISGHNTLYWYLQNLGQGPELLIRYENEEAVDDSQLPKDRFSAERLKGVDSTLKIQPAELGDSAVYLCASSLGQPTDTQYFGPGTRLTVL.

The chain joins TRBV19 to TRBJ1-2, with 11 nucleotides matching TRBD1. The junction had 20 bases not matched to a gene; V was cut back by 0 bases and J by 11 bases. Germline CDR1 is LNHDA and CDR2 is SQIVND (reference sequence). The CDR3 is made up of 19 amino acids. CDR3: CASSIDSGTGGPGSSTYTF. The CDR3 DNA sequence: TGTGCCAGTAGTATAGATTCCGGGACAGGGGGGCCTGGATCCTCCACTTACACCTTC.

This clone was seen a handful of times. V is TRBV12-3 or TRBV12-4 and J is TRBJ2-7; perhaps TRBD2 as D (6 bases). V was shortened by 6 bases and J by 6 bases, with 15 bases between the two germline ends. This CDR3 is built from 13 residues. The CDR3 reads CASSLGLPGEQYF. The CDR3 bases are TGTGCCAGCAGCCTGGGACTGCCTGGCGAGCAGTACTTC.